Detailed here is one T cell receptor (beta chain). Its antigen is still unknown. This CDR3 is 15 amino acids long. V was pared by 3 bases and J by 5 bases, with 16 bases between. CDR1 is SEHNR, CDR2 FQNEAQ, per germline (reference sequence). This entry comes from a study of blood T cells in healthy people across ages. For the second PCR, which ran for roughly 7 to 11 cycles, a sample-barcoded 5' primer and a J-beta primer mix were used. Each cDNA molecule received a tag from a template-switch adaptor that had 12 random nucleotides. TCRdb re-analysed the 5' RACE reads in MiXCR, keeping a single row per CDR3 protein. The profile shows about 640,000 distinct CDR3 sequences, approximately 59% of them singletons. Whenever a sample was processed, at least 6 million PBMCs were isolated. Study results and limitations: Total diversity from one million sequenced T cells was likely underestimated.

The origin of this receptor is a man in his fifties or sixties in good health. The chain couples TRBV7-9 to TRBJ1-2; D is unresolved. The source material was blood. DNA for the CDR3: TGTGCCAGCAGCTTTGCTGGGTTGGCAGATTATGGCTACACCTTC. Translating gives CASSFAGLADYGYTF.